This TCR beta chain was sequenced for a study of T cells in Graves' hyperthyroidism and ophthalmopathy. Researchers barred patients who had uncontrolled infection, other autoimmune disease, pregnancy or lactation. The CDR3 sequence is 15 residues long. The trim removed 1 base at V and 5 bases at J, leaving 2 bases unmatched. Looked up from germline, CDR1 is MNHNS and CDR2 is SASEGT. General observations from the study: Blood also contained most expanded thyroid clonotypes above 0.001.

With regard to this clonotype: The antigen is unknown.

Authors of the study amplified TCR beta CDR3 regions from RNA transcripts. An initial round of RT-PCR targeting the TCR CDR3 relied on the HTBI primer set. TCRdb processed the multiplex PCR reads anew with MiXCR; each CDR3 protein has one entry. The sample carries some 550,000 distinct CDR3 sequences, 16% recorded once. V gene TRBV6-1 combines with J gene TRBJ1-5; TRBD1 matches 10 bases. What was sequenced was blood. The clonotype was recovered from a middle-aged woman with Graves' ophthalmopathy. The CDR3 nucleotides read TGTGCCAGCAGTGAAGGGACAGGGGGATATCAGCCCCAGCATTTT. It yields the protein CASSEGTGGYQPQHF.